This T cell receptor beta chain was found in a study of naive and memory T cell subsets. The study's findings and limits: There was no ground truth to check naive and memory subset results. Especially in CD8 cells, naive repertoires contained a few larger clonotypes, possibly CD45RA-re-expressing memory cells. In naive cells, over 95% of TCR sequences were seen only once. Diversity fell and Gini index rose from naive through CM, EM, EMRA.

An equimolar mix of two oligonucleotides served as the beta constant-region primer for TRBC1 and TRBC2. The ligated cDNA underwent four PCR rounds using SP2 and nested alpha and beta constant-region primers. From the UMI-ligation and nested PCR reads, TCRdb called clonotypes with MiXCR, one entry per CDR3 protein. The sample lists about 90,000 distinct CDR3 sequences, approximately 10% occurring once. V lost 4 bases to trimming and J lost 3 bases; unmatched junction nucleotides: 6. Germline assignment: CDR1 SQVTM and CDR2 ANQGSEA. The CDR3 totals 14 residues. The sample holds a few counts of this clonotype. What it binds is not known.

The receptor was derived from a human donor in good health. The chain joins TRBV29-1 to TRBJ1-5, with 7 positions matching TRBD1. The material sequenced was naive CD4+ T cells from blood. CDR3 in amino acids: CSVVETGNNQPQHF. The CDR3 DNA sequence: TGCAGCGTTGTTGAGACAGGGAACAATCAGCCCCAGCATTTT.